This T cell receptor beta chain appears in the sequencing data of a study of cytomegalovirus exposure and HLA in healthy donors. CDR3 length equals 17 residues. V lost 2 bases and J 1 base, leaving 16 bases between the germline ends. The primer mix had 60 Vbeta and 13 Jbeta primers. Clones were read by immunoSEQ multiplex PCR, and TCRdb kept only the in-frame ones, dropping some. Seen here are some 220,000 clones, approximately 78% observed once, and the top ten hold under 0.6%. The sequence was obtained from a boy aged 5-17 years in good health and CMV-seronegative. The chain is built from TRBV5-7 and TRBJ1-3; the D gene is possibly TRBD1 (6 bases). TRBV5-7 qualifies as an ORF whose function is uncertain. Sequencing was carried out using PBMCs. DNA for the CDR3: TGTGCCAGCAGCTTTCGACTCGGGGGGCATTCTGGAAACACCATATATTTT. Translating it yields CASSFRLGGHSGNTIYF.